These 13 T cell receptor beta chains were sequenced from one sample in a study of blood T cell repertoires in COVID-19. TCRdb keeps only in-frame clones here, not all; method: immunoSEQ multiplex PCR. Of roughly 150,000 clones in the sample, under 90% were seen once. The sequenced sample was PBMCs or T cells enriched from blood (not recorded which). Receptor source: a woman in her sixties who had recovered from COVID-19.

The chain couples TRBV19 to TRBJ2-7; D unresolved. Trimming stripped 4 bases from V and 3 bases from J, with 4 bases between. Germline assignment: CDR1 LNHDA and CDR2 SQIVND (reference sequence). The CDR3 has 11 residues. CDR3 nucleotides: TGTGCCAGTAGTACCCACTACGAGCAGTACTTC. Translated: CASSTHYEQYF.

The chain employs TRBV10-1 and TRBJ2-1; 11 nucleotides agree with TRBD2. V shed 0 bases and J 2 bases; nucleotides not matched to a gene: 3. Germline V gene sequence: CDR1 WNHNN, CDR2 SYGVQD (reference sequence). There are 17 residues in the CDR3. CDR3: CASSESVAGGPYNEQFF. CDR3 nucleotides: TGCGCCAGCAGTGAGTCCGTAGCGGGGGGGCCCTACAATGAGCAGTTCTTC.

The rearrangement uses TRBV19 and TRBJ2-7, with 10 bases lining up with TRBD1. CDR1 LNHDA and CDR2 SQIVND come from the germline V gene (reference sequence). The J segment lost 5 bases and the V segment lost 2 bases, leaving 9 bases of the junction unmatched. The CDR3 loop spans 16 amino acids. CDR3 protein: CASSIRVSGQGNEQYF. DNA for the CDR3: TGTGCCAGTAGTATACGCGTTTCGGGACAGGGGAACGAGCAGTACTTC. Supplemented by reference TRBV19 and TRBJ2-7, the full variable domain reads DGGITQSPKYLFRKEGQNVTLSCEQNLNHDAMYWYRQDPGQGLRLIYYSQIVNDFQKGDIAEGYSVSREKKESFPLTVTSAQKNPTAFYLCASSIRVSGQGNEQYFGPGTRLTVT.

The chain joins TRBV30 to TRBJ1-1, with 9 bases fitting TRBD1. Germline values: CDR1 GTSNPN, CDR2 SVGIG (reference sequence). V lost 8 bases, J lost 5 bases, and 3 bases stayed unmatched. The CDR3 extends over 11 amino acids. Here the CDR3 reads CAAQGATEAFF. DNA for the CDR3: TGTGCCGCACAGGGGGCTACTGAAGCTTTCTTT.

This clone was counted between two and nine times. The gene calls are TRBV19 and TRBJ2-7, with 9 nucleotides matching TRBD1. Germline CDR1 is LNHDA and CDR2 is SQIVND (reference sequence). This CDR3 has 16 amino acids. V trimming: 4 bases; J trimming: 2 bases; junction bases outside the gene matches: 9. This CDR3 reads CASSRGWTGAAYEQYF. The CDR3 DNA reads TGTGCCAGTAGTAGGGGCTGGACAGGGGCGGCCTACGAGCAGTACTTC.

A remark on this clone: Other DNA sequences from this sample encode an identical CDR3 as well. The CDR3 DNA is TGTGCCAGCAGTCGTTCCGGAAACACCATATATTTT. Protein product: CASSRSGNTIYF. The chain recombines TRBV12-3 or TRBV12-4 with TRBJ1-3; D not resolved. This CDR3 is built from 12 residues. Trimming shortened V by 5 bases and J by 4 bases, and 6 bases separated the two germline ends.

This clone was counted once. This chain connects TRBV14 to TRBJ1-2; tentative D call: TRBD1 (5 bases). Germline loops: CDR1 SGHDN, CDR2 FVKESK. The CDR3 spans 16 residues. V lost 0 bases and J lost 1, with 12 bases in between. The CDR3 protein is CASSQDVQGLNYGYTF. CDR3 coding DNA: TGTGCCAGCAGCCAAGATGTCCAGGGACTTAACTATGGCTACACCTTC.

The rearrangement links TRBV19 to TRBJ1-5, with D hard to call. Germline V gene sequence: CDR1 LNHDA, CDR2 SQIVND (reference sequence). This CDR3 comprises 12 residues. Trimming took off 4 bases at V and 2 bases at J, with 3 bases between the two ends. CDR3 sequence reads: CASSTGNQPQHF. CDR3 coding DNA: TGTGCCAGTAGTACTGGCAATCAGCCCCAGCATTTT.

The rearrangement uses TRBV21-1 and TRBJ1-1; the table calls TRBD1, which could not be checked here. TRBV21-1 is marked as a pseudogene. This CDR3 region has 13 residues. The CDR3 spells CASNITGNTEAFF. The DNA for the CDR3 is TGTGCCAGCAACATAACAGGTAACACTGAAGCTTTCTTT.

The count of this clone is one. The J gene is TRBJ1-2, the V gene TRBV3-1 (or the pseudogene TRBV3-2), with D hard to call. The germline V gene encodes CDR1 LGHDT and CDR2 YNNKEL (reference sequence). The CDR3 is 15 amino acids. Trimming removed 4 bases from V and 4 bases from J, with 16 bases in between. The DNA for the CDR3 is TGTGCCAGCAGCCTTAGGGAGTTAAAGAGCTATGGCTACACCTTC. This gives the protein CASSLRELKSYGYTF.

The chain employs TRBV2 and TRBJ1-1, with 9 bases matching TRBD1. Looked up from germline, CDR1 is SNHLY and CDR2 is FYNNEI. Trimming cost V 11 bases and J 2 bases; bases outside gene matches: 6. The CDR3 loop spans 13 amino acids. The CDR3 here is CAARDRANTEAFF. The DNA of the CDR3 is TGTGCCGCCCGGGACAGGGCAAACACTGAAGCTTTCTTT. Looking up the rest from reference TRBV2 and TRBJ1-1 gives the full variable domain: EPEVTQTPSHQVTQMGQEVILRCVPISNHLYFYWYRQILGQKVEFLVSFYNNEISEKSEIFDDQFSVERPDGSNFTLKIRSTKLEDSAMYFCAARDRANTEAFFGQGTRLTVV.

V gene TRBV4-1 combines with J gene TRBJ2-4; D possibly corresponds to TRBD1 (6 bases). Trimming removed 6 bases at V and 8 bases at J, with 20 bases between. The CDR3 runs to 15 residues. Germline V gives CDR1 MGHRA, CDR2 YSYEKL. Written as DNA, the CDR3 is TGCGCCAGCAGGTCGGAGAGGCAGGCAGGGGACATTCAGTACTTC. Its translation is CASRSERQAGDIQYF.

This clone was detected a few times. V and J are TRBV19 and TRBJ1-2, with D perhaps TRBD1 (6 bases). Germline V CDR1 and CDR2: LNHDA, SQIVND (reference sequence). The CDR3 length is 11 residues. V gave up 6 bases and J gave up 10 bases, with 12 bases separating them. CDR3 in amino acids: CASRQGRVYTF. The DNA for the CDR3 is TGTGCCAGTAGACAGGGTCGCGTCTACACCTTC.